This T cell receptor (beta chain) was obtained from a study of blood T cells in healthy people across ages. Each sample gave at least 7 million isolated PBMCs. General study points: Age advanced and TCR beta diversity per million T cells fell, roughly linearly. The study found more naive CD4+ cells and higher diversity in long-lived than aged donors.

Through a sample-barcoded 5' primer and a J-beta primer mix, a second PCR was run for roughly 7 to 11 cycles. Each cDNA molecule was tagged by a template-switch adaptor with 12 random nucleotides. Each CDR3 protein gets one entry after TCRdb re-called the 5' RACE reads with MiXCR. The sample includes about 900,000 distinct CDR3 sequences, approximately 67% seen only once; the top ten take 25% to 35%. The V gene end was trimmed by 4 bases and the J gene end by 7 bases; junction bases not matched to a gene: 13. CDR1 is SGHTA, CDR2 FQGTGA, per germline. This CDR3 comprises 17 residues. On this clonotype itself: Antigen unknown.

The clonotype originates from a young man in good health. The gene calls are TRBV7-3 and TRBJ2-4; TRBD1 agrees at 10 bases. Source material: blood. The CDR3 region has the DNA TGTGCCAGCAGCTCGACAGGGGGCGAAGTTGCAGGGAACATTCAGTACTTC. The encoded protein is CASSSTGGEVAGNIQYF.